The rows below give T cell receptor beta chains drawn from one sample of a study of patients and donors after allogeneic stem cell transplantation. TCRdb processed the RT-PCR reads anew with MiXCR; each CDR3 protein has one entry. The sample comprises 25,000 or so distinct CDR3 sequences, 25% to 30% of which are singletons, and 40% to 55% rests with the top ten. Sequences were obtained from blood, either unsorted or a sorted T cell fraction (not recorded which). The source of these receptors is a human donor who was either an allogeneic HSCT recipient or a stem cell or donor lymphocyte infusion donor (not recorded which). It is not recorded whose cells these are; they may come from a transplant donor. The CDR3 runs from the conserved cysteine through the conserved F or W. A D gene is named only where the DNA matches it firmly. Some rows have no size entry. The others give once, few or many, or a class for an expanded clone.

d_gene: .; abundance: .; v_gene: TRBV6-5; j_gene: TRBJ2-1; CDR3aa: CASSRGTASFGNEQFF; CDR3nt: TGTGCCAGCAGCCGAGGGACGGCCTCTTTCGGCAATGAGCAGTTCTTC
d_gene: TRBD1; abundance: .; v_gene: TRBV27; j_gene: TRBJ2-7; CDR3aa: CASSRTRTGNQYF; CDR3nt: TGTGCCAGCAGTCGAACCCGGACAGGTAATCAGTACTTC
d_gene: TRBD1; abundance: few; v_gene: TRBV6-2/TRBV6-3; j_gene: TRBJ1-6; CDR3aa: CASRPRTGVNSPLHF; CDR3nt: TGTGCCAGCAGACCCCGGACAGGAGTTAATTCACCCCTCCACTTT
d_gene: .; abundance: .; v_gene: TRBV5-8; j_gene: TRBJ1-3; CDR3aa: CASSLRTGLTGNTIYF; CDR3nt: TGTGCCAGCAGCTTGCGGACGGGCCTAACTGGAAACACCATATATTTT
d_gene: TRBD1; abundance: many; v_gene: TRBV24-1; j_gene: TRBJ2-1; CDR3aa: CATSRSTGYGEQFF; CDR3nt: TGTGCCACCAGTCGATCGACAGGGTATGGTGAGCAGTTCTTC
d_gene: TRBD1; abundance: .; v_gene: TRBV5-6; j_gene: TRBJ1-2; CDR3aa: CASSATGGLNYGYTF; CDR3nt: TGTGCCAGCAGCGCAACAGGGGGTCTTAACTATGGCTACACCTTC
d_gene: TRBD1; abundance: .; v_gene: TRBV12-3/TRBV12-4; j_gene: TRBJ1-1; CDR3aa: CASTATGYGTEAFF; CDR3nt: TGTGCCAGCACCGCGACAGGGTATGGGACTGAAGCTTTCTTT
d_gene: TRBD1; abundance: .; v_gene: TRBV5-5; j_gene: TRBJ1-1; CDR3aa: CASNPTGARNTEAFF; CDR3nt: TGTGCCAGCAACCCCACAGGGGCCAGGAACACTGAAGCTTTCTTT
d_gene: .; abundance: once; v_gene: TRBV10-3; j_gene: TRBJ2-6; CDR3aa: CAARSSGANVLTF; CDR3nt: TGTGCCGCACGGAGCTCTGGGGCCAACGTCCTGACTTTC
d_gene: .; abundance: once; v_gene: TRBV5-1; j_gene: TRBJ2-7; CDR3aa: CASSSEGDEQYF; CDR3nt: TGCGCCAGCAGCTCCGAAGGGGACGAGCAGTACTTC
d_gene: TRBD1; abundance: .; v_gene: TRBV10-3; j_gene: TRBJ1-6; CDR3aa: CAVTPGTGRGSPLHF; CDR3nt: TGTGCCGTTACCCCCGGGACAGGGAGAGGATCACCCCTCCACTTT
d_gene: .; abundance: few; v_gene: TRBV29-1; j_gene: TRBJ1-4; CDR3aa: CSVGGRAGEKLFF; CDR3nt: TGCAGCGTTGGAGGCAGGGCGGGTGAAAAACTGTTTTTT
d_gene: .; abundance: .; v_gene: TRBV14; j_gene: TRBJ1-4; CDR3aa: CASSPLPLGEKLFF; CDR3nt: TGTGCCAGCAGCCCTTTACCACTTGGGGAAAAACTGTTTTTT
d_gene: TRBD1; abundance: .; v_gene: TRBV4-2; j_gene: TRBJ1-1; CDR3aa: CASSQELRGQGVSRAFF; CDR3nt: TGTGCCAGCAGCCAAGAGCTACGGGGACAGGGGGTCAGTCGGGCTTTCTTT
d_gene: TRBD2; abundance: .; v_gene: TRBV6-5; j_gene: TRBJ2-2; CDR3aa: CASSTSGGRTGELFF; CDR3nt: TGTGCCAGCAGTACTAGCGGGGGGCGCACCGGGGAGCTGTTTTTT
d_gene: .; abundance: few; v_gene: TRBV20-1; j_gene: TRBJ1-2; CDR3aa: CSAGGRNNYGYTF; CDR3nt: TGCAGTGCTGGAGGCAGGAATAACTATGGCTACACCTTC
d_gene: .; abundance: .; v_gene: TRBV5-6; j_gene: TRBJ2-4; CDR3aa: CASSLHSPNIQYF; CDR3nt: TGTGCCAGCAGCTTGCACAGCCCCAACATTCAGTACTTC
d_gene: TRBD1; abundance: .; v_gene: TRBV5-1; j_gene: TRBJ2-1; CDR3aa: CASSLQGAYNEQFF; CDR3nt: TGCGCCAGCAGCTTGCAGGGGGCTTACAATGAGCAGTTCTTC
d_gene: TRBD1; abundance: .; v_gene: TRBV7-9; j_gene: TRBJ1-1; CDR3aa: CASSRTQGRKNTEAFF; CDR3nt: TGTGCCAGCAGCCGTACACAGGGGCGGAAGAACACTGAAGCTTTCTTT
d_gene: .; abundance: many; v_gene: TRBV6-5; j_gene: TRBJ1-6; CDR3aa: CASSVGYYNSPLHF; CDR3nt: TGTGCCAGCAGTGTGGGTTACTATAATTCACCCCTCCACTTT
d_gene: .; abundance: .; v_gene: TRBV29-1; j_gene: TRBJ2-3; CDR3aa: CSVEKVSTDTQYF; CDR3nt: TGCAGCGTTGAGAAAGTAAGCACAGATACGCAGTATTTT
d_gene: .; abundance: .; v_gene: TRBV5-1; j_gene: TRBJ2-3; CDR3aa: CASTWMMGLSTDTQYF; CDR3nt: TGCGCCAGCACCTGGATGATGGGGCTTAGCACAGATACGCAGTATTTT
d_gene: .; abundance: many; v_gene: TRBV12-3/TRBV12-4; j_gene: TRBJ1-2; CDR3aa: CASSLQGFNGYTF; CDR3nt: TGTGCCAGCAGTTTACAGGGGTTCAATGGCTACACCTTC
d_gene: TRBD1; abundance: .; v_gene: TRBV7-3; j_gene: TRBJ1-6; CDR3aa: CASSPTGGGSPLHF; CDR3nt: TGTGCCAGCAGCCCTACAGGGGGCGGCTCACCCCTCCACTTT
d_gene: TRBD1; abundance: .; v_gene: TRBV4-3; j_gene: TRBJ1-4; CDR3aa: CASSQEPQGARDEKLFF; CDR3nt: TGCGCCAGCAGCCAAGAGCCCCAGGGGGCGAGGGATGAAAAACTGTTTTTT
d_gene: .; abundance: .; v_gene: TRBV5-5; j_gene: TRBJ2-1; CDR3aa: CASSFLLEQFF; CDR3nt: TGTGCCAGCAGCTTCCTCCTTGAGCAGTTCTTC
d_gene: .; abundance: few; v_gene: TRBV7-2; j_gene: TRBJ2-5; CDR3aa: CASSALPVGGKETQYF; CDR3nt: TGTGCCAGCAGCGCCCTCCCGGTAGGGGGGAAAGAGACCCAGTACTTC
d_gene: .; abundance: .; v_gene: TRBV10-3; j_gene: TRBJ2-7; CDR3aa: CATTGTYEQYF; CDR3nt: TGTGCCACCACAGGGACCTACGAGCAGTACTTC
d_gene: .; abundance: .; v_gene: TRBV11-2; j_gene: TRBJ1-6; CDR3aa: CASRSSAGSSYNSPLHF; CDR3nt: TGTGCCAGCAGATCCTCCGCAGGGAGCTCCTATAATTCACCCCTCCACTTT
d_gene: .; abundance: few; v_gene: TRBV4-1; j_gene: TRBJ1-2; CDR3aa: CASSPLPGDYGYTF; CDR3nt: TGCGCCAGCAGCCCCCTTCCAGGGGACTATGGCTACACCTTC
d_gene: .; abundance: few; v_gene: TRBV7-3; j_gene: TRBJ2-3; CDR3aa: CASGRLGTDTQYF; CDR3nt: TGTGCCAGCGGACGACTTGGCACAGATACGCAGTATTTT
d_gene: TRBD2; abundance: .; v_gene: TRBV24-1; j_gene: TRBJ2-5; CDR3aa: CATSDLGLAGVTKETQYF; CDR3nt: TGTGCCACCAGTGATCTCGGACTAGCGGGGGTTACGAAGGAGACCCAGTACTTC
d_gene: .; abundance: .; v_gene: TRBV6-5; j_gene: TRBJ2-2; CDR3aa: CASSYSDILANTGELFF; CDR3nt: TGTGCCAGCAGTTACTCCGACATACTCGCGAACACCGGGGAGCTGTTTTTT
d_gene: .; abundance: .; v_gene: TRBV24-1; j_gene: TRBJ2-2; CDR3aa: CATKGDTGELFF; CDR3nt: TGTGCCACCAAGGGGGACACCGGGGAGCTGTTTTTT
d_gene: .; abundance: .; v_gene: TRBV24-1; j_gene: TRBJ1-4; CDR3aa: CATSDLGQTGSNEKLFF; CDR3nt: TGTGCCACCAGTGATTTGGGACAGACCGGATCTAATGAAAAACTGTTTTTT
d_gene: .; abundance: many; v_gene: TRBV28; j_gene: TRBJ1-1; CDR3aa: CASRSGNTEAFF; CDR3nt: TGTGCCAGCAGGTCCGGGAACACTGAAGCTTTCTTT
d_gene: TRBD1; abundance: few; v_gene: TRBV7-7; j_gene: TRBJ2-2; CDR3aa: CASSSTGGAGGELFF; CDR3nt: TGTGCTAGCAGCTCGACAGGGGGCGCCGGCGGGGAGCTGTTTTTT
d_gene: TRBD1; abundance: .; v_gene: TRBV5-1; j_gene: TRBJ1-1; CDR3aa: CASSYGTGGRRMTEAFF; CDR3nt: TGCGCCAGCAGCTATGGGACAGGGGGTCGTCGGATGACTGAAGCTTTCTTT
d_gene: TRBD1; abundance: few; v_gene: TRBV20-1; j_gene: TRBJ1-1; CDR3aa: CSAAQGGRTEAFF; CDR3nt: TGCAGTGCTGCCCAGGGGGGAAGGACTGAAGCTTTCTTT
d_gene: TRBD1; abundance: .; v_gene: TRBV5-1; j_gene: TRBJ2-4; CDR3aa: CASSLGQGRIAKNIQYF; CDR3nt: TGCGCCAGCAGCTTGGGACAGGGGAGGATAGCCAAAAACATTCAGTACTTC
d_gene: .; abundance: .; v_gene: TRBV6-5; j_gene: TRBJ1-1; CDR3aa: CASSYTVPGGFMNTEAFF; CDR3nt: TGTGCCAGCAGTTATACGGTCCCCGGGGGCTTTATGAACACTGAAGCTTTCTTT
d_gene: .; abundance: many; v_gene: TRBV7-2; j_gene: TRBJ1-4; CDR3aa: CASSLAGLNEKLFF; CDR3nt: TGTGCCAGCAGCTTAGCAGGTCTTAATGAAAAACTGTTTTTT
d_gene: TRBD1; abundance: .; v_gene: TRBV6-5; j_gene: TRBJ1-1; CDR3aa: CASRPDRAMNTEAFF; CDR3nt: TGTGCCAGCAGGCCCGACAGGGCCATGAACACTGAAGCTTTCTTT
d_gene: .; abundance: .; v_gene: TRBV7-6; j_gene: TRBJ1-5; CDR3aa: CASSLEGAPNQPQHF; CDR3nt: TGTGCCAGCAGCTTAGAAGGGGCCCCCAATCAGCCCCAGCATTTT
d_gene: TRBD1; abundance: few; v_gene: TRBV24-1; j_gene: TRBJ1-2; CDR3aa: CATSGAPDRGNGYTF; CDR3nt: TGTGCCACCAGTGGGGCCCCAGACAGGGGAAATGGCTACACCTTC
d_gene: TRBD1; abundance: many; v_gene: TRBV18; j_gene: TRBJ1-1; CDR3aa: CASSQGQGGTEAFF; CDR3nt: TGTGCCAGCTCTCAGGGACAGGGAGGCACTGAAGCTTTCTTT
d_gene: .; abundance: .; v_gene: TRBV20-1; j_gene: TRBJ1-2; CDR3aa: CSADSLYGYTF; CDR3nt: TGCAGTGCCGACAGCCTCTATGGCTACACCTTC
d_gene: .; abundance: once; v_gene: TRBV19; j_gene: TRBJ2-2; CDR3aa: CASSNWARGGELFF; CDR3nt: TGTGCCAGTAGTAACTGGGCCCGAGGCGGGGAGCTGTTTTTT
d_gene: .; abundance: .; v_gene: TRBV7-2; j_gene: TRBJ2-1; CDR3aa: CASSFPGVDEQFF; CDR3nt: TGTGCCAGCAGCTTCCCGGGGGTGGATGAGCAGTTCTTC